The clone carrying this T cell receptor beta chain showed up many times. TCRdb reprocessed the RT-PCR reads via MiXCR and lists one record per CDR3 protein. The sample lists more than 600,000 distinct CDR3 sequences, 14% occurring once. The length of the CDR3 is 12 residues. Looked up from germline, CDR1 is SQVTM and CDR2 is ANQGSEA. V was clipped by 7 bases and J by 3 bases, with 12 bases between them. This TCR was recovered from a female donor in good health, serving as a healthy control. The J gene is TRBJ1-1, the V gene TRBV29-1; tentatively, D is TRBD1 (5 bases). Specimen: memory CD4+ T cells from blood. CDR3 loop: CSGRPGDTEAFF. CDR3 nucleotides: TGCAGCGGCAGACCGGGGGACACTGAAGCTTTCTTT. The whole variable domain, remainder taken from reference TRBV29-1 and TRBJ1-1, is SAVISQKPSRDICQRGTSLTIQCQVDSQVTMMFWYRQQPGQSLTLIATANQGSEATYESGFVIDKFPISRPNLTFSTLTVSNMSPEDSSIYLCSGRPGDTEAFFGQGTRLTVV.